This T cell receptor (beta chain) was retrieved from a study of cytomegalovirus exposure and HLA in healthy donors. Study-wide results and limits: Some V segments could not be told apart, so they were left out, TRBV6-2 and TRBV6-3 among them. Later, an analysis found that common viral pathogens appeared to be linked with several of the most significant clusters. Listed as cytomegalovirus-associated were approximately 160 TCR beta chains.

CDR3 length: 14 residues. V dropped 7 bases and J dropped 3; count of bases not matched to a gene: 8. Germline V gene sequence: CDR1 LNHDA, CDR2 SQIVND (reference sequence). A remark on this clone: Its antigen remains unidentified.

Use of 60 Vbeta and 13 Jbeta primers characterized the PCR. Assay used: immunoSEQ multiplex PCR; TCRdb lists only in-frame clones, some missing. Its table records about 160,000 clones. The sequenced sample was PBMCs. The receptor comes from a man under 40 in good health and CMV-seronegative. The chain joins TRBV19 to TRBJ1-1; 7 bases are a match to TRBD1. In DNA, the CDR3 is TGTGCCAGTACCGAGACAGGGAGCTACACTGAAGCTTTCTTT. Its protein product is CASTETGSYTEAFF.